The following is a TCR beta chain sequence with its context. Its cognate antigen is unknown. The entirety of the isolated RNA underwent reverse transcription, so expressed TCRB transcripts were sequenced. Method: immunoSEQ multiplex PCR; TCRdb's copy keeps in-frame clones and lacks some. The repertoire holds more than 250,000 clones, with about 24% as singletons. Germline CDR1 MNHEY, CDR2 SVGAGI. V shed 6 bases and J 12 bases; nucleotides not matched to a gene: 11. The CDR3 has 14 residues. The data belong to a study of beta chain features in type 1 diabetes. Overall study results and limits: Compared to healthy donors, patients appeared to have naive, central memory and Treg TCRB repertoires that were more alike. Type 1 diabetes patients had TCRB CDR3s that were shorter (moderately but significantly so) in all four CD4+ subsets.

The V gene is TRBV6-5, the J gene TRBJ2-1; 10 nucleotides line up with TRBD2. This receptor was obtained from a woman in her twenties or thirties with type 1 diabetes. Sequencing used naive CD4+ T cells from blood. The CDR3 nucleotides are TGTGCCAGCAGAGAAGCGGGAGGGCCCTCTCGGCAGTTCTTC. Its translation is CASREAGGPSRQFF.